A selection of T cell receptor beta chains follows, all from one sample in a study of T cells after posttransplantation cyclophosphamide. Assay used: immunoSEQ multiplex PCR; TCRdb lists only in-frame clones, some missing. The record shows approximately 24,000 clones for this sample, with no singletons present. Sequencing was performed on PBMCs. These receptor sequences come from a woman aged 55-69 years in good health, CMV-negative, and a related stem cell transplant donor. The CDR3 runs from the conserved cysteine through the conserved F or W. D genes are given only for firm matches. Clone sizes are given selectively: once, few, many, or a class where the clone is expanded.

CDR3 protein,V gene,J gene,clone size,D gene
CASSSRDRGITGELFF,TRBV7-2,TRBJ2-2,NA,TRBD1
CAWSVRGQGSNQPQHF,TRBV30,TRBJ1-5,few,NA
CASREGSVQETQYF,TRBV6-1,TRBJ2-5,NA,NA
CASSSRGLIWTDTQYF,TRBV11-2,TRBJ2-3,many,TRBD1
CASSQSGGAIGELFF,TRBV7-3,TRBJ2-2,many,TRBD2
CASTPVKAGGSYRSSYEQYF,TRBV2,TRBJ2-7,many,TRBD1
CASSLAAASSGNTIYF,TRBV7-6,TRBJ1-3,few,NA
CASSQSGWGRTDTQYF,TRBV4-1,TRBJ2-3,many,NA
CASRGGATSYNEQFF,TRBV5-1,TRBJ2-1,many,NA
CASSGGTVNTEAFF,TRBV5-1,TRBJ1-1,many,TRBD1
CSVLQEYEQYF,TRBV29-1,TRBJ2-7,many,NA
CASSPGDPSTDTQYF,TRBV11-3,TRBJ2-3,many,NA
CASSELSYEQYF,TRBV2,TRBJ2-7,many,NA
CASSLSGKGTDTQYF,TRBV6-4,TRBJ2-3,NA,TRBD2
CASSDRGGSGTEAFF,TRBV6-4,TRBJ1-1,many,TRBD1
CAWSSGDRGTSPLHF,TRBV30,TRBJ1-6,NA,TRBD1
CASSLETGGETQYF,TRBV5-1,TRBJ2-5,many,TRBD1
CASSKGVGADFHYGYTF,TRBV21-1,TRBJ1-2,many,NA
CASSQPGQGYNEQFF,TRBV5-1,TRBJ2-1,many,TRBD1
CASRIGGNSNQPQHF,TRBV28,TRBJ1-5,many,NA
CASRGQGGRYGYTF,TRBV25-1,TRBJ1-2,many,TRBD1
CASSPGSGEHGYTF,TRBV5-1,TRBJ1-2,many,NA
CASSLRGGDEQYF,TRBV28,TRBJ2-7,many,NA
CASSQVTGNQPQHF,TRBV19,TRBJ1-5,many,NA
CASSPRLAGQETQYF,TRBV19,TRBJ2-5,many,TRBD2
CASSTGDGGYTF,TRBV2,TRBJ1-2,many,TRBD1
CASSSVTSGNGKQFF,TRBV27,TRBJ2-1,many,TRBD2
CASSLVTGTSNPDTQYF,TRBV7-2,TRBJ2-3,many,TRBD2
CASSPRVRINTIYF,TRBV9,TRBJ1-3,many,NA
CASSRDREAYNEQFF,TRBV7-7,TRBJ2-1,many,TRBD1
CASSSGGLSSGNTIYF,TRBV5-1,TRBJ1-3,many,NA
CASSLRQQETQYF,TRBV5-6,TRBJ2-5,many,NA
CASKREWGQETQYF,TRBV6-5,TRBJ2-5,many,TRBD2
CASSVGGRGGNEQFF,TRBV9,TRBJ2-1,NA,TRBD2
CAISESGVPNEKLFF,TRBV10-3,TRBJ1-4,many,NA
CASSITDRGSSAFF,TRBV7-9,TRBJ1-1,many,TRBD1
CASSLYSNSPLHF,TRBV5-1,TRBJ1-6,many,NA
CASSLAGGAGNEQYF,TRBV5-4,TRBJ2-7,NA,NA
CASSVSTSGRAAETQYF,TRBV6-1,TRBJ2-5,few,TRBD2
CASSPTGGSGANVLTF,TRBV5-1,TRBJ2-6,many,NA
CASSTSSGSYNEQFF,TRBV13,TRBJ2-1,few,TRBD2
CSVEEIAGPTGELFF,TRBV29-1,TRBJ2-2,many,TRBD2
CASSSPGLAVPSYNEQFF,TRBV4-2,TRBJ2-1,many,TRBD2
CASTYRGPRANEKLFF,TRBV2,TRBJ1-4,many,TRBD1
CASSIAGGTDTQYF,TRBV19,TRBJ2-3,many,NA
CARSLTGAEAFF,TRBV5-6,TRBJ1-1,NA,TRBD1
CASSQRGRGPNTEAFF,TRBV14,TRBJ1-1,many,NA
CASSPRGGPPGDTQYF,TRBV9,TRBJ2-3,many,NA
CASSLEQVYNEQFF,TRBV5-1,TRBJ2-1,many,NA
CASSEWTPLELFF,TRBV2,TRBJ2-2,many,NA
CASSLDPPDNPYF,TRBV11-2,TRBJ2-5,few,NA
CAKTRLGAITQYF,TRBV2,TRBJ2-3,many,NA
CASRTGGNTGELFF,TRBV6-1,TRBJ2-2,NA,TRBD1
CAGSAPDTGRYQPQHF,TRBV6-1,TRBJ1-5,few,NA
CASSLSGFGVGTEAFF,TRBV7-9,TRBJ1-1,many,NA
CASSFSGDSYNEQFF,TRBV5-4,TRBJ2-1,many,NA